Detailed here is one T cell receptor beta chain. Clones were read by immunoSEQ multiplex PCR, and TCRdb kept only the in-frame ones, dropping some. The sample carries roughly 45,000 clones, around 77% recorded once. The data belong to a study of PD-1 blockade in mismatch repair-deficient tumors. The CDR3 has 17 residues. Deletions cut 1 base from V and 0 bases from J, with 13 bases between. Germline loops: CDR1 SEHNR, CDR2 FQNEAQ (reference sequence). This TCR derives from an adult with mismatch repair-deficient cancer. Sequences were derived from PBMCs, sampled before pembrolizumab treatment. This chain links TRBV7-9 with TRBJ1-5; D is ambiguous. The CDR3, as DNA: TGTGCCAGCAGCTTAGGTTCTGGAGGTCATAGCAATCAGCCCCAGCATTTT. Protein sequence: CASSLGSGGHSNQPQHF. The full variable domain, with the rest looked up from reference TRBV7-9 and TRBJ1-5, is DTGVSQNPRHKITKRGQNVTFRCDPISEHNRLYWYRQTLGQGPEFLTYFQNEAQLEKSRLLSDRFSAERPKGSFSTLEIQRTEQGDSAMYLCASSLGSGGHSNQPQHFGDGTRLSIL.